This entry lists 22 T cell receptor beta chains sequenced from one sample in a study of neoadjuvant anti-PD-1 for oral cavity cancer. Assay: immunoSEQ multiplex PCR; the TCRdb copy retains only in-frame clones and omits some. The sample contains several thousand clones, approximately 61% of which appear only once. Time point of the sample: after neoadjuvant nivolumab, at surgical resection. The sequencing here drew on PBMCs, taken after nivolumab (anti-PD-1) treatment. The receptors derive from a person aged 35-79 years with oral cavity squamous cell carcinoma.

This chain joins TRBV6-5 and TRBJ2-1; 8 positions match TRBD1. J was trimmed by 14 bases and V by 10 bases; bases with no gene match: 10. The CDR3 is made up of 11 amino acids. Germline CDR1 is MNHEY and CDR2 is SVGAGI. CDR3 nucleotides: TGTGCCACCAGACAGGGGAGCAAGGAGTTCTTC. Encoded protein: CATRQGSKEFF.

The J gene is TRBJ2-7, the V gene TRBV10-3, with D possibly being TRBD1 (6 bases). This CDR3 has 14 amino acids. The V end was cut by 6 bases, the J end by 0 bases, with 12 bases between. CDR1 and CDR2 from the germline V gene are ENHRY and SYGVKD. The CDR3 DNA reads TGTGCCATCAGCGGGACACGGAGCTCCTACGAGCAGTACTTC. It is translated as CAISGTRSSYEQYF.

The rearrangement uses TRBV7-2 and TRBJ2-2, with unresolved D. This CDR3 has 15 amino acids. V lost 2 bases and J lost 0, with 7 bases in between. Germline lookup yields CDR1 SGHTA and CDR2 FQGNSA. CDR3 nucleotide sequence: TGTGCCAGCAGCTTACTCTCGGCGAACACCGGGGAGCTGTTTTTT. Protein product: CASSLLSANTGELFF.

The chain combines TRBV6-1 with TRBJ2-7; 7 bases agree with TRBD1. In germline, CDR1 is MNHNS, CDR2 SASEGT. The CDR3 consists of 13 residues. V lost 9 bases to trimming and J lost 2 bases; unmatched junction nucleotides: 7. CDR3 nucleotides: TGTGCCAGTAACGACAGGGAAGCCTACGAGCAGTACTTC. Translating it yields CASNDREAYEQYF.

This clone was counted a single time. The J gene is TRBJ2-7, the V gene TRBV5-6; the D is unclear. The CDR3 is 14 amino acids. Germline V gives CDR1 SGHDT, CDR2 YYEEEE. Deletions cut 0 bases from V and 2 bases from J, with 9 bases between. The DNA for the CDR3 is TGTGCCAGCAGCTTGGGACCGCAACCCTACGAGCAGTACTTC. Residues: CASSLGPQPYEQYF.

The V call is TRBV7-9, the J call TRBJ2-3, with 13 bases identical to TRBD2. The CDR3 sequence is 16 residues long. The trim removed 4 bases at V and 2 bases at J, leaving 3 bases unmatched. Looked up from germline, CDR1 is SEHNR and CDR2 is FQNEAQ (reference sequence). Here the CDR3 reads CASSSGLAGITDTQYF. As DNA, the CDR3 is TGTGCCAGCAGCTCGGGACTAGCGGGGATCACAGATACGCAGTATTTT.

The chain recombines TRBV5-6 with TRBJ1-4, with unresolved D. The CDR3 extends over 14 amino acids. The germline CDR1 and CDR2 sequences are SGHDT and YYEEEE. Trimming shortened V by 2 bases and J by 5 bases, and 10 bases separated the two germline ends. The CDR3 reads CASSFFPINEKLFF. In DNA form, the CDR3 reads TGTGCCAGCAGCTTCTTTCCCATAAATGAAAAACTGTTTTTT. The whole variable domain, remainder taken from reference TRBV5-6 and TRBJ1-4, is DAGVTQSPTHLIKTRGQQVTLRCSPKSGHDTVSWYQQALGQGPQFIFQYYEEEERQRGNFPDRFSGHQFPNYSSELNVNALLLGDSALYLCASSFFPINEKLFFGSGTQLSVL.

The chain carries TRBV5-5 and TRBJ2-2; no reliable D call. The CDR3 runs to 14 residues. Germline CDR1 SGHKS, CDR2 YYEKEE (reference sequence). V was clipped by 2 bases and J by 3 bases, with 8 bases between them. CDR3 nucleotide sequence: TGTGCCAGCAGCTTTGGACCCGACACCGGGGAGCTGTTTTTT. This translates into CASSFGPDTGELFF. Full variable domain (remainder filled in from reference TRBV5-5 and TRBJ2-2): DAGVTQSPTHLIKTRGQQVTLRCSPISGHKSVSWYQQVLGQGPQFIFQYYEKEERGRGNFPDRFSARQFPNYSSELNVNALLLGDSALYLCASSFGPDTGELFFGEGSRLTVL.

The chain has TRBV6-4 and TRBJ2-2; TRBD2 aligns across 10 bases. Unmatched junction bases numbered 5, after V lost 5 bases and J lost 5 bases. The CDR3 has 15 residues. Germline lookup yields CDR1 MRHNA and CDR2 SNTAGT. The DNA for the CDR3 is TGTGCCAGCAGTCCCCTAGCGGGGGCTACCGGGGAGCTGTTTTTT. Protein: CASSPLAGATGELFF.

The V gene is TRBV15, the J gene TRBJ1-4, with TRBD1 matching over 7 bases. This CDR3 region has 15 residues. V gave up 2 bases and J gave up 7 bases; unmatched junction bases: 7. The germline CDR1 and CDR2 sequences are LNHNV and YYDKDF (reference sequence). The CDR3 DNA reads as TGTGCCACCAGCAGAACGAGACAGGGAGGTGAAAAACTGTTTTTT. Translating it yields CATSRTRQGGEKLFF.

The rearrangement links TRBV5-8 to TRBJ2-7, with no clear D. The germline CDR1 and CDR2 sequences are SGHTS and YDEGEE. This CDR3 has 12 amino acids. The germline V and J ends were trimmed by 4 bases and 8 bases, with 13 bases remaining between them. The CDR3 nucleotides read TGTGCCAGCAGCCTACGGGTGGGTCAGCAGTACTTC. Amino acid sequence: CASSLRVGQQYF.

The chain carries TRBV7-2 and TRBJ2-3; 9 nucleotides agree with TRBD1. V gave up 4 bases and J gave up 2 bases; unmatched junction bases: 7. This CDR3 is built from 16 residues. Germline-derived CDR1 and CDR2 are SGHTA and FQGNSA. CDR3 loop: CASSYPGQGPTDTQYF. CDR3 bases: TGTGCCAGCAGCTACCCGGGACAGGGTCCCACAGATACGCAGTATTTT.

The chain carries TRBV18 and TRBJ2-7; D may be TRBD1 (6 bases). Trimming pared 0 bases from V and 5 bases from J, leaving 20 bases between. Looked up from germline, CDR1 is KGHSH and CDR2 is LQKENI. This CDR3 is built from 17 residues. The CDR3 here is CASSPPAGQTVLDEQYF. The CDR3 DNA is TGTGCCAGCTCACCACCGGCAGGACAGACCGTGTTGGACGAGCAGTACTTC.

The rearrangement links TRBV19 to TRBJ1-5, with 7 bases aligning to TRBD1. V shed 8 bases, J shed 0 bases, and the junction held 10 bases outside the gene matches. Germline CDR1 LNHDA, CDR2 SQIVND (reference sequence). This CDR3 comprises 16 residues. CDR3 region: CASQGPTGYSNQPQHF. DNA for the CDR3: TGTGCCAGTCAAGGCCCGACAGGGTATAGCAATCAGCCCCAGCATTTT. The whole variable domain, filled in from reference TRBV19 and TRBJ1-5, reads DGGITQSPKYLFRKEGQNVTLSCEQNLNHDAMYWYRQDPGQGLRLIYYSQIVNDFQKGDIAEGYSVSREKKESFPLTVTSAQKNPTAFYLCASQGPTGYSNQPQHFGDGTRLSIL.

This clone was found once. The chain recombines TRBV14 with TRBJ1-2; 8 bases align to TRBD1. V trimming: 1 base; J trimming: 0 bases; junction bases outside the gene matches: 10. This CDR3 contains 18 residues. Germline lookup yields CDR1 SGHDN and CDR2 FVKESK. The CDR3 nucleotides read TGTGCCAGCAGCCAAGGGGGAAGGACAGGGACCACTAACTATGGCTACACCTTC. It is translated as CASSQGGRTGTTNYGYTF.

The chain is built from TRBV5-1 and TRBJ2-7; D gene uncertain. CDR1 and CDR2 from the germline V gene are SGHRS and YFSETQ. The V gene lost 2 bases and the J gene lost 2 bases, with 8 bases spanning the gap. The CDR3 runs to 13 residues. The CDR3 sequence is CASSFGGTYEQYF. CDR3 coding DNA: TGCGCCAGCAGCTTCGGCGGAACCTACGAGCAGTACTTC. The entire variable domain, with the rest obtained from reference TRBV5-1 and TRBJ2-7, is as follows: KAGVTQTPRYLIKTRGQQVTLSCSPISGHRSVSWYQQTPGQGLQFLFEYFSETQRNKGNFPGRFSGRQFSNSRSEMNVSTLELGDSALYLCASSFGGTYEQYFGPGTRLTVT.

Here the CDR3 reads CASSPGTGGENTEAFF. The CDR3 DNA follows: TGTGCCAGCAGCCCAGGGACAGGGGGCGAGAACACTGAAGCTTTCTTT. The chain combines TRBV7-9 with TRBJ1-1; 12 bases are a match to TRBD1. This CDR3 comprises 16 residues. Germline V lookup: CDR1 SEHNR, CDR2 FQNEAQ (reference sequence). J lost 1 base, V lost 5 bases, and 5 bases had no gene match.

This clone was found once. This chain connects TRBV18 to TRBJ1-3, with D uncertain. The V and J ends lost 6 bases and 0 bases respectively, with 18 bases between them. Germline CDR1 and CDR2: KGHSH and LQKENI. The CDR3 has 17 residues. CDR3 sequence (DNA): TGTGCCAGCTCTCGCTCGTTGGAAGATTTCTCTGGAAACACCATATATTTT. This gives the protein CASSRSLEDFSGNTIYF.

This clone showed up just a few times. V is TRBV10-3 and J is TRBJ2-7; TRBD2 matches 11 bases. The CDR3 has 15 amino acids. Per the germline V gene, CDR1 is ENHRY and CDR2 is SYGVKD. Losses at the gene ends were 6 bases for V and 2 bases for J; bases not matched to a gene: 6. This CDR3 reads CAIREGLAETYEQYF. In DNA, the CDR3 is TGTGCCATCAGGGAGGGACTAGCGGAAACCTACGAGCAGTACTTC.

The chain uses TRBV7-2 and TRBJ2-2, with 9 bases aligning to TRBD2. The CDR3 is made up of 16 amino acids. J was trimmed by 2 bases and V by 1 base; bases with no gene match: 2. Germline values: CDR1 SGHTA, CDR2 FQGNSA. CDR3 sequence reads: CASSLGSGGNTGELFF. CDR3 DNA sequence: TGTGCCAGCAGCTTAGGTAGCGGGGGAAACACCGGGGAGCTGTTTTTT.

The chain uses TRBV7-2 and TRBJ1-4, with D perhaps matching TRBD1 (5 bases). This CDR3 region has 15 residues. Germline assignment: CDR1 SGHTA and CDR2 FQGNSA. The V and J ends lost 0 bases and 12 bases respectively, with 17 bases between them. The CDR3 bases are TGTGCCAGCAGCTTAGCGGGGGTCTGGCAGTCGGAACTGTTTTTT. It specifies CASSLAGVWQSELFF.

In DNA, the CDR3 is TGTGCCAGCAGCTTCTTACAGGGGGCTGGGGAGCAGTACTTC. Its protein product is CASSFLQGAGEQYF. This chain uses TRBV7-6 with TRBJ2-7; 9 bases line up with TRBD1. V trimming: 3 bases; J trimming: 7 bases; junction bases outside the gene matches: 7. This CDR3 contains 14 residues. Germline values: CDR1 SGHVS, CDR2 FNYEAQ.